The 10 T cell receptor beta chains below all came from one sample that was sequenced in a study of blood T cell repertoires in COVID-19. Generated by immunoSEQ multiplex PCR, the TCRdb table keeps only in-frame clones and is missing some. The sample lists 65,000 to 85,000 clones, 70% to 90% occurring once. The sequencing sample was made of peripheral blood. Receptors originate from a woman in her sixties with acute or convalescent COVID-19.

This sequence joins TRBV15 and TRBJ1-3; 7 bases match TRBD1. The V gene end was trimmed by 3 bases and the J gene end by 4 bases; junction bases not matched to a gene: 21. The CDR3 is 20 amino acids. CDR1 is LNHNV and CDR2 is YYDKDF in the germline V gene (reference sequence). The CDR3 DNA sequence: TGTGCCACCAGCAGTAGGCAGGGGGAACTGAGGTCAACACCAGGAAACACCATATATTTT. Its translation is CATSSRQGELRSTPGNTIYF.

The V gene is TRBV6-4, the J gene TRBJ1-2; TRBD1 aligns across 7 bases. The germline V gene encodes CDR1 MRHNA and CDR2 SNTAGT. Trimming removed 6 bases from V and 0 bases from J; junction bases left unmatched: 4. CDR3 length: 14 amino acids. Here the CDR3 reads CASRQGWTNYGYTF. The CDR3 DNA reads as TGTGCCAGCAGACAGGGGTGGACTAACTATGGCTACACCTTC.

The chain carries TRBV5-1 and TRBJ2-5, with D possibly matching TRBD1 (6 bases). The V end lost 0 bases, the J end lost 4 bases, and 13 bases lay between the germline ends. The CDR3 extends over 15 amino acids. Germline V gene data show CDR1 as SGHRS and CDR2 as YFSETQ. CDR3 sequence: CASSLGQGSAETQYF. The CDR3 nucleotides read TGCGCCAGCAGCTTGGGGCAGGGGAGCGCAGAGACCCAGTACTTC.

This chain uses TRBV2 with TRBJ1-1, with D possibly matching TRBD1 (5 bases). Germline values: CDR1 SNHLY, CDR2 FYNNEI. The V end lost 4 bases, the J end lost 3 bases, and 21 bases lay between the germline ends. The CDR3 has 17 residues. In nucleotides, the CDR3 is TGTGCCAGCAGTGTAGAGGGACTACTGGGTAAGGACACTGAAGCTTTCTTT. Protein: CASSVEGLLGKDTEAFF.

The V gene is TRBV5-6, the J gene TRBJ2-7, with unresolved D. Trimming cost V 4 bases and J 3 bases, with 11 bases left between them. Looked up from germline, CDR1 is SGHDT and CDR2 is YYEEEE. The CDR3 is 13 residues long. CDR3: CASSLSYHYEQYV. The CDR3 coding sequence is TGTGCCAGCAGCCTTTCCTACCACTACGAGCAGTACGTC.

This chain uses TRBV14 with TRBJ2-1; D is possibly TRBD2 (6 bases). Germline CDR1 SGHDN, CDR2 FVKESK. The CDR3 contains 13 residues. The V end was cut by 4 bases, the J end by 10 bases, with 14 bases between. The CDR3 DNA reads TGTGCCAGCAGCCTTACACATGGAGGGGAGCAGTTCTTC. It codes for CASSLTHGGEQFF.

This clone was recorded a few times. The J gene is TRBJ1-2, the V gene TRBV3-1 (or the pseudogene TRBV3-2), with D maybe TRBD1 (5 bases). Germline loops: CDR1 LGHDT, CDR2 YNNKEL (reference sequence). This CDR3 comprises 12 residues. Between the trimmed V and J ends, which lost 1 base and 10 bases, there was a span of 10 bases. Here the CDR3 reads CASSQALTDYTF. The CDR3 coding sequence is TGTGCCAGCAGCCAAGCCCTGACAGACTACACCTTC.

The chain carries TRBV24-1 and TRBJ1-2; a weak D match, TRBD1 (5 bases). This CDR3 contains 15 residues. The germline V and J ends were trimmed by 4 bases and 2 bases, with 13 bases remaining between them. Looked up from germline, CDR1 is KGHDR and CDR2 is SFDVKD. In DNA form, the CDR3 reads TGTGCCACCAGTGAGCCTGGACAACCCAACTATGGCTACACCTTC. Protein: CATSEPGQPNYGYTF.

The chain couples TRBV2 to TRBJ1-1; 10 bases are shared with TRBD1. The CDR3 totals 13 residues. V gave up 6 bases and J gave up 11 bases; unmatched junction bases: 9. CDR1 and CDR2 (germline): SNHLY, FYNNEI. The CDR3 coding sequence is TGTGCCAGCAGCTCCGGGACAGGGGTATTGGCTTTCTTT. Translation: CASSSGTGVLAFF.

The chain combines TRBV10-3 with TRBJ2-3; possible D gene TRBD2, 5 bases. Germline loops: CDR1 ENHRY, CDR2 SYGVKD. The ends were cut back, 3 bases at V and 1 base at J, with 14 bases in the middle. This CDR3 has 16 amino acids. CDR3: CAISDPGVEGTDTQYF. In DNA form, the CDR3 reads TGTGCCATCAGTGATCCGGGCGTGGAGGGCACAGATACGCAGTATTTT.